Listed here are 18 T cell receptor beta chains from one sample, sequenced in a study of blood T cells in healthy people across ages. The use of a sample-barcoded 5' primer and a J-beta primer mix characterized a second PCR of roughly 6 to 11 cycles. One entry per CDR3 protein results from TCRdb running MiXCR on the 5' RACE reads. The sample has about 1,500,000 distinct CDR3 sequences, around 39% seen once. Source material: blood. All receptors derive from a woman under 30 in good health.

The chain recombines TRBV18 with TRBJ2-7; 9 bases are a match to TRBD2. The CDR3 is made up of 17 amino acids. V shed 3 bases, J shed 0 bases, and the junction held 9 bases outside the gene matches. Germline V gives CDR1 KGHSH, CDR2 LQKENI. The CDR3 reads CASSPLAGIYYSYEQYF. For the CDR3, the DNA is TGTGCCAGCTCACCCCTAGCGGGAATATATTACTCCTACGAGCAGTACTTC.

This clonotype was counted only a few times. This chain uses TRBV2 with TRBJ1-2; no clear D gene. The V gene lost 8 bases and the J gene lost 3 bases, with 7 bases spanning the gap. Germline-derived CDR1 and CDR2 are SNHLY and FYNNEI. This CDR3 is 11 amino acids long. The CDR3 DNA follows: TGTGCCAGCCTTGAGGACTATGGCTACACCTTC. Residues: CASLEDYGYTF.

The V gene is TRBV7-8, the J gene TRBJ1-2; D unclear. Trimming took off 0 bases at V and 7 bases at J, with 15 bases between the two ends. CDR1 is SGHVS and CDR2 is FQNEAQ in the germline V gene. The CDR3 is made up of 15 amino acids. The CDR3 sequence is CASSLASEPLVGYTF. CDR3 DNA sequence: TGTGCCAGCAGCTTAGCGTCGGAGCCCCTCGTTGGCTACACCTTC.

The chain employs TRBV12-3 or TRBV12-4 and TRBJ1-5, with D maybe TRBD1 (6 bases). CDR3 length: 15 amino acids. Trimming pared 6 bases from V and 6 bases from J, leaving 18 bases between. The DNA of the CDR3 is TGTGCCAGCAGGGAGGGGGGGGGCAGGCCTCAGCCCCAGCATTTT. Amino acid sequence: CASREGGGRPQPQHF.

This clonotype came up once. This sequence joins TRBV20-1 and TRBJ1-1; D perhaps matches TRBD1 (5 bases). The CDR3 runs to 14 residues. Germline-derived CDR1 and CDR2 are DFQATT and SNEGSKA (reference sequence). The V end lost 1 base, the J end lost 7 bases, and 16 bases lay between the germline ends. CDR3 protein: CSARGRDPRGEAFF. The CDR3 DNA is TGCAGTGCTAGAGGTCGGGACCCCCGGGGTGAAGCTTTCTTT.

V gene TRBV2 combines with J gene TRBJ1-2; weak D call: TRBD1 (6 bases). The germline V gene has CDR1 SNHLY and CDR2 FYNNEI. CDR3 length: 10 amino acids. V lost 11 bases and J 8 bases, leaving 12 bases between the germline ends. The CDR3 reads CAGRGAGYTF. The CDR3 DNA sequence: TGTGCCGGGAGGGGGGCCGGCTACACCTTC.

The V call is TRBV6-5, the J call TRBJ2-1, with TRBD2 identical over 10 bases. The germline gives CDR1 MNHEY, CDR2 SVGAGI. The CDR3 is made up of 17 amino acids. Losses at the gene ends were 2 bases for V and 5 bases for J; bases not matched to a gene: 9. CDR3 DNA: TGTGCCAGCAGTTACAGCCTAGCGGGAGAAGGCGACAATGAGCAGTTCTTC. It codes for CASSYSLAGEGDNEQFF.

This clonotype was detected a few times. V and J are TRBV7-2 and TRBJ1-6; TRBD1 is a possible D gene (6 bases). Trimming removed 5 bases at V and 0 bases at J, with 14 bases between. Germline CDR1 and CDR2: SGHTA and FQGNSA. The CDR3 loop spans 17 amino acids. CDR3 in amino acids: CASSPTGLLSYNSPLHF. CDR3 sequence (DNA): TGTGCCAGCAGCCCGACAGGACTCCTCTCCTATAATTCACCCCTCCACTTT.

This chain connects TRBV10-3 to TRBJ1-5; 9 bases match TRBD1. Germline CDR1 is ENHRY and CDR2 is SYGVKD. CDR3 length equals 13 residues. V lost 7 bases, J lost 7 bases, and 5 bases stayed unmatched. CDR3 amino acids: CAITRDRDQPQHF. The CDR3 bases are TGTGCCATCACTCGGGACAGGGACCAGCCCCAGCATTTT.

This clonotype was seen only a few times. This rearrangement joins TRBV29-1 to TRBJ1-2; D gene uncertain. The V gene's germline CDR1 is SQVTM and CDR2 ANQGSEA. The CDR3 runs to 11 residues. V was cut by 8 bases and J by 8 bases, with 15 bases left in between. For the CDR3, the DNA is TGCAGCTTTCGGACGCACGGCGGCTACACCTTC. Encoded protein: CSFRTHGGYTF. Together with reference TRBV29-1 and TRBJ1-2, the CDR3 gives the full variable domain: SAVISQKPSRDICQRGTSLTIQCQVDSQVTMMFWYRQQPGQSLTLIATANQGSEATYESGFVIDKFPISRPNLTFSTLTVSNMSPEDSSIYLCSFRTHGGYTFGSGTRLTVV.

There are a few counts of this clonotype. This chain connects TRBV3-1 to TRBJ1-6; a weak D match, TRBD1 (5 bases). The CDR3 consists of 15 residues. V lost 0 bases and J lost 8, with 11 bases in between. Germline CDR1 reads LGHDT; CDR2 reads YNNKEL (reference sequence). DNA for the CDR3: TGTGCCAGCAGCCAAGAATTAGGCAGGGATTCACCCCTCCACTTT. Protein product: CASSQELGRDSPLHF.

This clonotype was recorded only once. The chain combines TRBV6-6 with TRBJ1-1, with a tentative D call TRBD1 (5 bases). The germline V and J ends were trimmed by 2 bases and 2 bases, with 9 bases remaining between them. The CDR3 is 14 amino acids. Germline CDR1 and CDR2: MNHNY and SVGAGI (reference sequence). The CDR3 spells CASSYAGTNTEAFF. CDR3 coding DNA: TGTGCCAGCAGTTACGCGGGGACCAACACTGAAGCTTTCTTT.

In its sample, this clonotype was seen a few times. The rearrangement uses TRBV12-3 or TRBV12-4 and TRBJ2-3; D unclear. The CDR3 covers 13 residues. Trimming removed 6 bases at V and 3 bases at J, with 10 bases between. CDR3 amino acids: CASSHDPTDTQYF. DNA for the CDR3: TGTGCCAGCAGCCACGACCCAACAGATACGCAGTATTTT.

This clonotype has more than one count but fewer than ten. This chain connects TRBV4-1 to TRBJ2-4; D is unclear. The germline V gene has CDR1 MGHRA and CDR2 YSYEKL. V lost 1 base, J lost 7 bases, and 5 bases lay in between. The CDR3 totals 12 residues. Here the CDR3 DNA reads TGCGCCAGCAGCCAAGCAGCCAACATTCAGTACTTC. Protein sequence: CASSQAANIQYF.

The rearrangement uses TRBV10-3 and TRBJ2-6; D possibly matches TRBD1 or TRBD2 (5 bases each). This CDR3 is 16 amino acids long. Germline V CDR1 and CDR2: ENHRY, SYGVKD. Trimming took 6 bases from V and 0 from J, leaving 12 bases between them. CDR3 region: CAISRGTSSGANVLTF. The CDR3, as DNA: TGTGCCATCAGCCGAGGGACCAGCTCTGGGGCCAACGTCCTGACTTTC.

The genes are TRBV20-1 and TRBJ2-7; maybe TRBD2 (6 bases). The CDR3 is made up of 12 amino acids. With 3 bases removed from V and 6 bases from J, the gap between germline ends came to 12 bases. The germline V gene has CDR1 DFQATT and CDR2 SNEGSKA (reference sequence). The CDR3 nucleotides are TGCAGTGCTAGGAGACTAGATTCCGAGCAGTACTTC. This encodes CSARRLDSEQYF.

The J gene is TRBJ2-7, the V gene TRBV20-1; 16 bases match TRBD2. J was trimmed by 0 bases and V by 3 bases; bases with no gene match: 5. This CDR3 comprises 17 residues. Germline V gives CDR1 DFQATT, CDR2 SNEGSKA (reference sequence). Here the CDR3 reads CSASTGLAGGSSYEQYF. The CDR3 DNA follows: TGCAGTGCTAGCACGGGACTAGCGGGAGGGTCCTCCTACGAGCAGTACTTC.

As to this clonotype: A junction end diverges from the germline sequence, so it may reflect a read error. CDR3 bases: TGTGCCTGGAGTACAGGGGGGGACACTGAAGTTTTCTTT. Translated: CAWSTGGDTEVFF. The chain employs TRBV30 and TRBJ1-1; 8 nucleotides match TRBD1. The V gene's germline CDR1 is GTSNPN and CDR2 SVGIG (reference sequence). The CDR3 loop spans 13 amino acids.